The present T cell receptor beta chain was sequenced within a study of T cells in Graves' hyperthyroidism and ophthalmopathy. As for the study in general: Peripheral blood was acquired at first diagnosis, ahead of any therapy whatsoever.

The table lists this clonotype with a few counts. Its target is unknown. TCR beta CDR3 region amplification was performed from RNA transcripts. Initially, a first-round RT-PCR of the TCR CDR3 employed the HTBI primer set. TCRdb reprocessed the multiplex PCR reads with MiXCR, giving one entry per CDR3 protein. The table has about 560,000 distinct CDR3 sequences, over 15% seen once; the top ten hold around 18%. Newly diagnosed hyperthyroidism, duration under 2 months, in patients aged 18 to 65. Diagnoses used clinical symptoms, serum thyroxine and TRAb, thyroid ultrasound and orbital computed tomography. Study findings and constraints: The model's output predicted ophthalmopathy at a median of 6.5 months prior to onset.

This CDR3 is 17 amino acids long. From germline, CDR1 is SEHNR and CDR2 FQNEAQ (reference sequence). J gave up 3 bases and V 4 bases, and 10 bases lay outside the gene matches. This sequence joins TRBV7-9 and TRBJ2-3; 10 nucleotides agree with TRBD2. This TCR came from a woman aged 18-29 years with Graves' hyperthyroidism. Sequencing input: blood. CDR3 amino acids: CASSSYMGSGRTDTQYF. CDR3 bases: TGTGCCAGCAGCTCCTACATGGGTAGCGGGAGGACAGATACGCAGTATTTT.